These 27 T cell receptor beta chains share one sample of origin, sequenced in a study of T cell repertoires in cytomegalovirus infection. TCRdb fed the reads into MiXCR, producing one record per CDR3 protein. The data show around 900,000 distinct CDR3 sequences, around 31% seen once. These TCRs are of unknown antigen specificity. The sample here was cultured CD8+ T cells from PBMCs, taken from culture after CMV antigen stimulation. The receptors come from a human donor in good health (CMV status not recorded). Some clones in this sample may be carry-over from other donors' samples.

The CDR3 DNA reads as TGTGCCAGCAGGGCTAGCGGGGGGGTAGATACGCAGTATTTT. Translation gives CASRASGGVDTQYF. V gene TRBV9 combines with J gene TRBJ2-3; 12 bases align to TRBD2. Germline assignment: CDR1 SGDLS and CDR2 YYNGEE. The CDR3 spans 14 residues. V shed 5 bases and J 5 bases; nucleotides not matched to a gene: 3. The full variable domain, rest sourced from reference TRBV9 and TRBJ2-3, is DSGVTQTPKHLITATGQRVTLRCSPRSGDLSVYWYQQSLDQGLQFLIQYYNGEERAKGNILERFSAQQFPDLHSELNLSSLELGDSALYFCASRASGGVDTQYFGPGTRLTVL.

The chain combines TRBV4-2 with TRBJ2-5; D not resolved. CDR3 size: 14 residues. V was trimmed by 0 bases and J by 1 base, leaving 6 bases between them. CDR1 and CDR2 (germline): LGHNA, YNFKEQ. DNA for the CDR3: TGTGCCAGCAGCCAAGAAGACACCCAAGAGACCCAGTACTTC. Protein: CASSQEDTQETQYF.

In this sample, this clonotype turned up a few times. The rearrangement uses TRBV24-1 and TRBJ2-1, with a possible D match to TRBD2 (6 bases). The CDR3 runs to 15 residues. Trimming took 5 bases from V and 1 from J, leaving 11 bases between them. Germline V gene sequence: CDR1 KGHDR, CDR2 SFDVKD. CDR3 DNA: TGTGCCACCAGTGCCCAGGGACTTTCCTACAATGAGCAGTTCTTC. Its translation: CATSAQGLSYNEQFF.

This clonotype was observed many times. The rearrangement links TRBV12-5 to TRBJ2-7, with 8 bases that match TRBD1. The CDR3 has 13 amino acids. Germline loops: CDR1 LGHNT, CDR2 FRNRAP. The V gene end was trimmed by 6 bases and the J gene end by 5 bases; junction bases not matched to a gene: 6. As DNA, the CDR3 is TGTGCTAGTGGCTGGACAGGGTTCGACGAGCAGTACTTC. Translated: CASGWTGFDEQYF. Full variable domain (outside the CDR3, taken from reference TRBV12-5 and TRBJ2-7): DARVTQTPRHKVTEMGQEVTMRCQPILGHNTVFWYRQTMMQGLELLAYFRNRAPLDDSGMPKDRFSAEMPDATLATLKIQPSEPRDSAVYFCASGWTGFDEQYFGPGTRLTVT.

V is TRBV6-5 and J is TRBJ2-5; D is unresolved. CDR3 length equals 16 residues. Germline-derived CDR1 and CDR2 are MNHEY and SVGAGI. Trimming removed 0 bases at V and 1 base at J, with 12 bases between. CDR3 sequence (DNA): TGTGCCAGCAGTTACTCGAGTATTCGAATCCAAGAGACCCAGTACTTC. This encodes CASSYSSIRIQETQYF.

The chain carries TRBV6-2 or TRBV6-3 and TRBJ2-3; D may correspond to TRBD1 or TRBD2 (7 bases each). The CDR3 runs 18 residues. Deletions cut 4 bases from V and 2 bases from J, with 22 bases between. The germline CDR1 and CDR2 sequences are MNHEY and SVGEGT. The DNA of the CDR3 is TGTGCCAGCAGTTTCAGGCCAGGGGGAGGGATCGCCACAGATACGCAGTATTTT. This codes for CASSFRPGGGIATDTQYF.

The CDR3 loop reads CASSLRTNNEQFF. CDR3 sequence (DNA): TGCGCCAGCAGCTTGCGGACCAACAATGAGCAGTTCTTC. The rearrangement uses TRBV5-1 and TRBJ2-1; D is uncertain. V was shortened by 1 base and J by 5 bases, with 7 bases between the two germline ends. Germline values: CDR1 SGHRS, CDR2 YFSETQ. The CDR3 totals 13 residues.

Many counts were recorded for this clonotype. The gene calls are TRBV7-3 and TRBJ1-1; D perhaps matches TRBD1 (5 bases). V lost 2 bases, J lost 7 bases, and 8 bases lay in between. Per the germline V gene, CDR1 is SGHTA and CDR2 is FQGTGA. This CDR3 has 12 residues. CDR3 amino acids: CASSLSGGEAFF. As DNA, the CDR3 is TGTGCCAGCAGCTTATCCGGGGGTGAAGCTTTCTTT.

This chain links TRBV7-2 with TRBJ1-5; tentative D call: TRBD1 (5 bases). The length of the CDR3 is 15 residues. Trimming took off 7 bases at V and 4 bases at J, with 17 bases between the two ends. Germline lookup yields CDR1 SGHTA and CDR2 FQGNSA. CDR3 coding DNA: TGTGCCAGCAACGAAGGGGACCTAACTAATCAGCCCCAGCATTTT. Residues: CASNEGDLTNQPQHF. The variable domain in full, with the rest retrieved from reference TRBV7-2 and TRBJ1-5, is GAGVSQSPSNKVTEKGKDVELRCDPISGHTALYWYRQSLGQGLEFLIYFQGNSAPDKSGLPSDRFSAERTGGSVSTLTIQRTQQEDSAVYLCASNEGDLTNQPQHFGDGTRLSIL.

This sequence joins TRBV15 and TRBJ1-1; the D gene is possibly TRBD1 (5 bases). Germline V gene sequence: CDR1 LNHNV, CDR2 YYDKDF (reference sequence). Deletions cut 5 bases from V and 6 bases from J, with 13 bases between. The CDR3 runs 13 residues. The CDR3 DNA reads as TGTGCCACCAGCGGGGGTGGGGACCCTGAAGCTTTCTTT. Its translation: CATSGGGDPEAFF. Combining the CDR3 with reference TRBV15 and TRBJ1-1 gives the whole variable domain DAMVIQNPRYQVTQFGKPVTLSCSQTLNHNVMYWYQQKSSQAPKLLFHYYDKDFNNEADTPDNFQSRRPNTSFCFLDIRSPGLGDTAMYLCATSGGGDPEAFFGQGTRLTVV.

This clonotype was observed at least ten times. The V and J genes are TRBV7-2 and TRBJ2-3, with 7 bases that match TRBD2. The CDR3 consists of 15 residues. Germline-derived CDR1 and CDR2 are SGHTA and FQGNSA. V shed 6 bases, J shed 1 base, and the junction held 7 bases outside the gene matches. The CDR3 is CASRGGNPGTDTQYF. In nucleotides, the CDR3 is TGTGCCAGCAGGGGGGGGAACCCGGGCACAGATACGCAGTATTTT.

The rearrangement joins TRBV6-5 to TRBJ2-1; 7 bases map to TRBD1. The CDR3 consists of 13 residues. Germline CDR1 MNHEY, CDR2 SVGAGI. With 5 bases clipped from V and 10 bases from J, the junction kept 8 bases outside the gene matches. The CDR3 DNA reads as TGTGCCAGCAGTCCCCGACAGGGTTCGGAGCAGTTCTTC. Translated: CASSPRQGSEQFF.

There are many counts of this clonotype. This chain's CDR3 is CASSLGVVTGDEQFF. CDR3 DNA sequence: TGTGCCAGCAGCTTAGGCGTAGTTACCGGGGATGAGCAGTTCTTC. V gene TRBV7-6 combines with J gene TRBJ2-1; D might be TRBD2 (5 bases). Per the germline V gene, CDR1 is SGHVS and CDR2 is FNYEAQ. V shed 1 base and J shed 8 bases, with 15 bases lying between them. The CDR3 is 15 residues long.

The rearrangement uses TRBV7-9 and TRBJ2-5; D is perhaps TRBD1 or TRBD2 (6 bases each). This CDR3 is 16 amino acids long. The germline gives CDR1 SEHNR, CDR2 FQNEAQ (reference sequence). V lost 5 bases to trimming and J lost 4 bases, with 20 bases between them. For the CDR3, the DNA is TGTGCCAGCAGCCTTCCGGCCTTAGGGGGGTCAGAGACCCAGTACTTC. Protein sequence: CASSLPALGGSETQYF.

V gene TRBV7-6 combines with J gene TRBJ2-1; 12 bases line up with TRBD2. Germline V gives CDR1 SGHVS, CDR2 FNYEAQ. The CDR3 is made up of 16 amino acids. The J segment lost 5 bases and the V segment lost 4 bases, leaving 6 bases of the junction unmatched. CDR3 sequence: CASSYLAGGAHNEQFF. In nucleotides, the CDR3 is TGTGCCAGCAGCTACCTAGCGGGGGGGGCACACAATGAGCAGTTCTTC.

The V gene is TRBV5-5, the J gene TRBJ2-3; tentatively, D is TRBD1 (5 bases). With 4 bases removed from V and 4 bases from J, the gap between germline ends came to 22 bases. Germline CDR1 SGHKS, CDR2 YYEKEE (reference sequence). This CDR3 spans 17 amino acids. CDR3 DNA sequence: TGTGCCAGCAGCCTAACACGGAAGGCCACAGGCTCAGATACGCAGTATTTT. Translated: CASSLTRKATGSDTQYF.

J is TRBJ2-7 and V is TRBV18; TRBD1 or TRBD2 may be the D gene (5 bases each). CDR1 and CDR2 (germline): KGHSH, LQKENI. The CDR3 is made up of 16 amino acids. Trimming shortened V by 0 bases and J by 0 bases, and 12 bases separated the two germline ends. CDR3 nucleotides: TGTGCCAGCTCACCACCCGGGACGGTGAGCTCCTACGAGCAGTACTTC. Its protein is CASSPPGTVSSYEQYF.

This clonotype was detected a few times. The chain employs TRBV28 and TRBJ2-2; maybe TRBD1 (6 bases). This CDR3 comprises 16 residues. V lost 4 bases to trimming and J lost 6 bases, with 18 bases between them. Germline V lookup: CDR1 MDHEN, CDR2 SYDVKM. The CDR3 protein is CASSWVTGKKAGELFF. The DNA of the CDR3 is TGTGCCAGCAGTTGGGTCACAGGGAAGAAGGCCGGGGAGCTGTTTTTT.

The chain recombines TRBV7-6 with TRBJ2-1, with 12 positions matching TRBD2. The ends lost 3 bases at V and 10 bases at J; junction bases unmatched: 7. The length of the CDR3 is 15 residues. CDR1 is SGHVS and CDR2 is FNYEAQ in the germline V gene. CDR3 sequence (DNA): TGTGCCAGCAGCTTCCCTAGCGGGGGGGATGGAGAGCAGTTCTTC. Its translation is CASSFPSGGDGEQFF.

The CDR3 coding sequence is TGTGCCAGTCCCATGAACCCCCCCTACTATGGCTACACCTTC. As protein: CASPMNPPYYGYTF. This chain connects TRBV2 to TRBJ1-2; no firm D call. The CDR3 has 14 amino acids. In germline, CDR1 is SNHLY, CDR2 FYNNEI. V lost 9 bases to trimming and J lost 3 bases, with 17 bases between them.

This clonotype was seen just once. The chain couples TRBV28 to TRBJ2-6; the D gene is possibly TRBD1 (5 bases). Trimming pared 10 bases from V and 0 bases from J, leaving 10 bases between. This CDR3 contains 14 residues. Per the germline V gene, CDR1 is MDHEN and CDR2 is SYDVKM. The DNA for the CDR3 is TGTGCCACCGACCAGGGCTCTGGGGCCAACGTCCTGACTTTC. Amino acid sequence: CATDQGSGANVLTF.

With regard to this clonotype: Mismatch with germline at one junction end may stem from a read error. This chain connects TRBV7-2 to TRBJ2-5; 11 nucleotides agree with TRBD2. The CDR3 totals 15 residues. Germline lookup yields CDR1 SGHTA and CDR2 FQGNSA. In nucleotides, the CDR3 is TGTGCCAGCAGCTACCTAGCGGGGGGACAAGAGATCCAGTACTTC. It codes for CASSYLAGGQEIQYF.

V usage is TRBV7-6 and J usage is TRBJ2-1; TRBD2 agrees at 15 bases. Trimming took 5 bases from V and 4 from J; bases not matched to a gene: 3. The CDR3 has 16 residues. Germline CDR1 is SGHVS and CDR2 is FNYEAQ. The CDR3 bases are TGTGCCAGCAGCGAGGGACTAGCGGGGGGTTACAATGAGCAGTTCTTC. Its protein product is CASSEGLAGGYNEQFF.

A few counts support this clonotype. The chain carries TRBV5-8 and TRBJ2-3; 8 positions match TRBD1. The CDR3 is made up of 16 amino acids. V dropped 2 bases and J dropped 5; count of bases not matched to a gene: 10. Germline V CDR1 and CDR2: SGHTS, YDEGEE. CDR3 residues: CASSFGTGGPQDTQYF. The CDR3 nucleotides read TGTGCCAGCAGCTTTGGGACAGGAGGACCCCAAGATACGCAGTATTTT. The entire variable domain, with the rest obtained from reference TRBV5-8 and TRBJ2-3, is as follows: EAGVTQSPTHLIKTRGQQATLRCSPISGHTSVYWYQQALGLGLQFLLWYDEGEERNRGNFPPRFSGRQFPNYSSELNVNALELEDSALYLCASSFGTGGPQDTQYFGPGTRLTVL.

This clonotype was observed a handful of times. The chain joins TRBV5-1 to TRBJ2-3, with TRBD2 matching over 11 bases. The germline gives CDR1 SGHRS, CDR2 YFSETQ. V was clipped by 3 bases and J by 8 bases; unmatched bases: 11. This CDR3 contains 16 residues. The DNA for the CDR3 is TGCGCCAGCAGCTCTGAGTGGGCTAGCGGGGGGAGTACGCAGTATTTT. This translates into CASSSEWASGGSTQYF.

The CDR3 protein is CASSYSAGDYNEQFF. CDR3 bases: TGTGCCAGCAGTTACTCAGCGGGGGATTACAATGAGCAGTTCTTC. The chain has TRBV6-5 and TRBJ2-1; 8 bases map to TRBD2. Trimming at V came to 0 bases and at J to 4 bases, leaving 2 bases not matched to a gene. This CDR3 comprises 15 residues. CDR1 MNHEY and CDR2 SVGAGI come from the germline V gene.

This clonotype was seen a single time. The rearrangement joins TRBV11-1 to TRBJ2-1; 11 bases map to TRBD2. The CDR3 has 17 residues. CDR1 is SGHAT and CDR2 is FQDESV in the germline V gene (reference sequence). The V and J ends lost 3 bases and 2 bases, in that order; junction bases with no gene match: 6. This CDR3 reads CASSLAGTSGTYNEQFF. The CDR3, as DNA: TGTGCCAGCAGCTTGGCCGGGACTAGCGGTACCTACAATGAGCAGTTCTTC.